This is a list of T cell receptor beta chains from one sample in a study of beta chain features in type 1 diabetes. Generated by immunoSEQ multiplex PCR, the TCRdb table keeps only in-frame clones and is missing some. The sample records some 270,000 clones, about 8% being singletons. Sequencing input: central memory CD4+ T cells from blood. These receptors were collected from a woman aged 18-29 years in good health. Each CDR3 is given with its conserved first and last residue. A D gene is named only where the DNA matches it firmly. Clone size is shown for a subset of rows, as once, few, many or a class of expanded clone.

TRBV5-1,.,TRBJ2-7,TRBD1,TGCGCCAGCAGCTTAACAGGGGGCATCTACGAGCAGTACTTC,CASSLTGGIYEQYF
TRBV5-4,few,TRBJ2-2,.,TGTGCCAGCAGCTTGGGGCAGGGGAACACCGGGGAGCTGTTTTTT,CASSLGQGNTGELFF
TRBV29-1,few,TRBJ1-1,.,TGCAGCGTTGCTAGGGGGGGCACTGAAGCTTTCTTT,CSVARGGTEAFF
TRBV7-2,.,TRBJ2-1,TRBD2,TGTGCCAGCAGCTCATGGACCTTTTTAGCGGGGAACAATGAGCAGTTCTTC,CASSSWTFLAGNNEQFF
TRBV6-6,.,TRBJ2-5,TRBD1,TGTGCCAGCAGCCGACGGGGACAGGCCCAAGAGACCCAGTACTTC,CASSRRGQAQETQYF
TRBV18,few,TRBJ2-1,.,TGTGCCAGCTCACCCTCCAATGAGCAGTTCTTC,CASSPSNEQFF
TRBV15,.,TRBJ2-1,.,TGTGCCACCAGCAGAGATGGCAGGGGCGGCGAGCAGTTCTTC,CATSRDGRGGEQFF
TRBV7-3,.,TRBJ2-1,.,TGTGCCAGCAGCCCACAGACTGGTAACAATGAGCAGTTCTTC,CASSPQTGNNEQFF
TRBV4-1,few,TRBJ2-7,TRBD1,TGCGCCAGCAGCCAAGCCCCGCGACAGGGGAGCGAGCAGTACTTC,CASSQAPRQGSEQYF
TRBV29-1,few,TRBJ2-7,.,TGCAGCGTTGTGGCAGGGAGCTCCTACGAGCAGTACTTC,CSVVAGSSYEQYF
TRBV18,many,TRBJ2-1,TRBD2,TGTGCCAGCTCACCAACCGGGACTAGCGGGGCCATGAGCAATGAGCAGTTCTTC,CASSPTGTSGAMSNEQFF
TRBV4-3,few,TRBJ2-1,TRBD2,TGCGCCAGCAGCCAAGAACCGAGGACTAGCGTTGATGAGCAGTTCTTC,CASSQEPRTSVDEQFF
TRBV11-3,few,TRBJ2-5,TRBD1,TGTGCCAGCAGCCCCCGGGACAGCAAGACCCAGTACTTC,CASSPRDSKTQYF
TRBV7-3,few,TRBJ1-1,.,TGTGCCAGCAGCTTAACTGTGGGGCACACTGAAGCTTTCTTT,CASSLTVGHTEAFF
TRBV6-5,many,TRBJ2-7,.,TGTGCCAGCAGTGGGCCCCTAGGGGACGAGCAGTACTTC,CASSGPLGDEQYF
TRBV11-3,.,TRBJ2-2,.,TGTGCCAGCAGCTTTCAGGTCAACGGGGAGCTGTTTTTT,CASSFQVNGELFF
TRBV30,few,TRBJ1-2,.,TGTGCCTGGAGTGTAGGGGCGATTTATGGCTACACCTTC,CAWSVGAIYGYTF
TRBV28,.,TRBJ1-5,.,TGTGCCAGCAGTGACTATCAGCCCCAGCATTTT,CASSDYQPQHF
TRBV9,few,TRBJ1-5,.,TGTGCCAGCAGCGTAGGACCGAATAGCAATCAGCCCCAGCATTTT,CASSVGPNSNQPQHF
TRBV2,few,TRBJ2-2,TRBD2,TGTGCCAGCAGCCAGGCTCGGAGCGGGAGGAGGACCGGGGAGCTGTTTTTT,CASSQARSGRRTGELFF
TRBV4-3,.,TRBJ2-1,.,TGCGCCAGCAGCCAAGAGATGCGATACAATGAGCAGTTCTTC,CASSQEMRYNEQFF
TRBV4-2,few,TRBJ1-4,.,TGTGCCAGCAGCCAAGGAGCTGAAAAACTGTTTTTT,CASSQGAEKLFF
TRBV6-6,few,TRBJ2-5,TRBD2,TGTGCCAGCAGCCCGGGACTAGGCCAAGAGACCCAGTACTTC,CASSPGLGQETQYF
TRBV28,.,TRBJ2-1,TRBD2,TGTGCCACCGCGAAAGTAGATACTAGCGGTGGCGGGAATGAGCAGTTCTTC,CATAKVDTSGGGNEQFF
TRBV29-1,many,TRBJ1-3,TRBD1,TGCAGCGTTGATTCGACAGGGGGAGACACCATATATTTT,CSVDSTGGDTIYF
TRBV6-1,.,TRBJ2-3,.,TGTGCCAGTGGGGCTAGTAAGAGCACAGATACGCAGTATTTT,CASGASKSTDTQYF
TRBV19,few,TRBJ2-3,.,TGTGCCAGTAGTATCTCGGATACGCAGTATTTT,CASSISDTQYF
TRBV5-1,few,TRBJ2-1,.,TGCGCCAGCAGCTTCTCTGTAGTCGGCAATGAGCAGTTCTTC,CASSFSVVGNEQFF
TRBV30,.,TRBJ1-2,.,TGTGCCTGGAGCGAGGGGTGGGGTGGCTACACCTTC,CAWSEGWGGYTF
TRBV29-1,.,TRBJ1-4,.,TGCAGCGTGACGACCGGGCTAACTAATGAAAAACTGTTTTTT,CSVTTGLTNEKLFF
TRBV5-1,few,TRBJ2-6,TRBD1,TGCGCCAGCAGCTCCAGGGGGTTGCTATCTGGGGCCAACGTCCTGACTTTC,CASSSRGLLSGANVLTF
TRBV30,few,TRBJ1-1,TRBD1,TGTGCCTGGAGCCGGACAGGCCGTGAAGCTTTCTTT,CAWSRTGREAFF
TRBV5-4,.,TRBJ2-1,TRBD2,TGTGCCAGCAGTCCGGGACTAGCATACAATGAGCAGTTCTTC,CASSPGLAYNEQFF
TRBV5-4,few,TRBJ2-7,.,TGTGCCAGCAGCTTGGACCCGGAGAACGAGCAGTACTTC,CASSLDPENEQYF
TRBV5-1,.,TRBJ2-5,.,TGCGCCAGCAGCTTCGGCCCCCAAGAGACCCAGTACTTC,CASSFGPQETQYF
TRBV23-1,few,TRBJ1-1,.,TGCGCCAGCAGCCATCGCGGGGTGGAGACGTCGGGCACTGAAGCTTTCTTT,CASSHRGVETSGTEAFF
TRBV6-5,.,TRBJ2-1,TRBD1,TGTGCCAGCAGATCTTCCGGACAGGGGTACAATGAGCAGTTCTTC,CASRSSGQGYNEQFF
TRBV4-1,few,TRBJ1-2,TRBD1,TGCGCCAGCAGCTCTTACAGGGGGACTAATAACTATGGCTACACCTTC,CASSSYRGTNNYGYTF
TRBV18,.,TRBJ2-1,TRBD2,TGTGCCAGCTCACCCCCCGGGACTAGCGGTGACAATGAGCAGTTCTTC,CASSPPGTSGDNEQFF
TRBV5-4,many,TRBJ1-2,.,TGTGCCAGCAGCGCCGAGCGGGGACAACTCATGGGAGCTAACTATGGCTACACCTTC,CASSAERGQLMGANYGYTF
TRBV18,few,TRBJ2-5,.,TGTGCCAGCTCACCCTCGAACAGGGCGGAGACCCAGTACTTC,CASSPSNRAETQYF
TRBV6-6,few,TRBJ1-1,.,TGTGCCAGCCTCCTTATGCGGGGGGAGAACACTGAAGCTTTCTTT,CASLLMRGENTEAFF